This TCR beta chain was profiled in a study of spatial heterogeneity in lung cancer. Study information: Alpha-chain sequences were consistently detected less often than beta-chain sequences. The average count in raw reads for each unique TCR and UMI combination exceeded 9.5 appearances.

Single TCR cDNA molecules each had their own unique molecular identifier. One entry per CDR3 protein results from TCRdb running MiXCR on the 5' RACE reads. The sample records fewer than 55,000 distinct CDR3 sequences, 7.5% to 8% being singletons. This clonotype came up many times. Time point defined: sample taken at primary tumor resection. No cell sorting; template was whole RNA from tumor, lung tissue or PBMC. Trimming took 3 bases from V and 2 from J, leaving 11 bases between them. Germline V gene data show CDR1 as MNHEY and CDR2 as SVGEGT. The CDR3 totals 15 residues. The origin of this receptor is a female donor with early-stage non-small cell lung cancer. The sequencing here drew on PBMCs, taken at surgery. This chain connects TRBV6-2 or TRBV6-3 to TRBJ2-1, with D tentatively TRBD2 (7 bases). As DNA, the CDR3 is TGTGCCAGCAGTTATGGGAGGGGGACCTACAATGAGCAGTTCTTC. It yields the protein CASSYGRGTYNEQFF.